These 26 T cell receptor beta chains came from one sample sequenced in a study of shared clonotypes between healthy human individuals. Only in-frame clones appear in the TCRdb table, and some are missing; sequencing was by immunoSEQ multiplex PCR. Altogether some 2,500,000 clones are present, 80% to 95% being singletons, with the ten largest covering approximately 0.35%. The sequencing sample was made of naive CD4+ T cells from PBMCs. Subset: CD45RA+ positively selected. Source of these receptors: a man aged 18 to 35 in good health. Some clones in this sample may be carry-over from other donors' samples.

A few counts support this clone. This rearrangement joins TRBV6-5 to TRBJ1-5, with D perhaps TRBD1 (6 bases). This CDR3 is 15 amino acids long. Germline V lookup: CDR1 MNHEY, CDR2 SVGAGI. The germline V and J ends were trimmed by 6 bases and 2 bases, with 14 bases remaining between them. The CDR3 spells CASRRQAGGNQPQHF. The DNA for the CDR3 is TGTGCCAGCAGACGACAGGCTGGGGGCAATCAGCCCCAGCATTTT.

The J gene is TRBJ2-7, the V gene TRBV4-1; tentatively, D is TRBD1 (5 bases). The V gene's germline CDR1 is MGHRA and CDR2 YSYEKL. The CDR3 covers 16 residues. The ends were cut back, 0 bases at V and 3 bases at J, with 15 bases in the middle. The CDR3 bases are TGCGCCAGCAGCCAAGATCGATCAGGGCGAGTCTACGAGCAGTACTTC. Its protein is CASSQDRSGRVYEQYF.

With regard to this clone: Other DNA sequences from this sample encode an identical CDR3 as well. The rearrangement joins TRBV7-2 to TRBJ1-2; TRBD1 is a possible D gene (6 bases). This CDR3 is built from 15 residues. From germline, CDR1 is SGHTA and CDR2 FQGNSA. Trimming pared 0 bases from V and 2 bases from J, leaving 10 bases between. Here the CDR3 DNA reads TGTGCCAGCAGCTTAGCCAAGCAGGGGAACTATGGCTACACCTTC. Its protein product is CASSLAKQGNYGYTF.

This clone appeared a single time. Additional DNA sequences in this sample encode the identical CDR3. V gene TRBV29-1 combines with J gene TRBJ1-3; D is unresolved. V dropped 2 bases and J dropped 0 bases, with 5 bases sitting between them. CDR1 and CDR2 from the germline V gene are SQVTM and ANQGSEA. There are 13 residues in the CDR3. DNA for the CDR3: TGCAGCGTTGAACTCAACTCTGGAAACACCATATATTTT. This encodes CSVELNSGNTIYF.

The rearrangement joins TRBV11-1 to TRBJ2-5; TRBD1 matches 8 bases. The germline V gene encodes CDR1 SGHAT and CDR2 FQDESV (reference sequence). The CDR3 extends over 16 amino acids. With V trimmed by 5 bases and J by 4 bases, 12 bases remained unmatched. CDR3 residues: CASSPGTGVSGETQYF. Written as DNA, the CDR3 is TGTGCCAGCAGCCCAGGGACAGGCGTTTCGGGAGAGACCCAGTACTTC. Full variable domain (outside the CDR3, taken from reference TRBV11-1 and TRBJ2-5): EAEVAQSPRYKITEKSQAVAFWCDPISGHATLYWYRQILGQGPELLVQFQDESVVDDSQLPKDRFSAERLKGVDSTLKIQPAELGDSAMYLCASSPGTGVSGETQYFGPGTRLLVL.

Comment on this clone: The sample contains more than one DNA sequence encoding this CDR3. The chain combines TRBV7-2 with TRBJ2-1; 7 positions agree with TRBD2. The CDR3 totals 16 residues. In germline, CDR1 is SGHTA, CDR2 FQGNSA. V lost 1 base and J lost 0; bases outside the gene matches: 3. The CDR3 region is CASSLDRGSSYNEQFF. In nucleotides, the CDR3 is TGTGCCAGCAGCTTAGATCGCGGGAGCTCCTACAATGAGCAGTTCTTC.

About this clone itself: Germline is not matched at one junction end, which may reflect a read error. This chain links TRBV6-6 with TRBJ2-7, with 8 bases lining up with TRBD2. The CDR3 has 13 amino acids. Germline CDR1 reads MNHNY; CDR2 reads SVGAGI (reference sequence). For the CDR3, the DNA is TGTGCCACCAGTCTAGCGGGCCCCTACGAGCAGTACTTC. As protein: CATSLAGPYEQYF.

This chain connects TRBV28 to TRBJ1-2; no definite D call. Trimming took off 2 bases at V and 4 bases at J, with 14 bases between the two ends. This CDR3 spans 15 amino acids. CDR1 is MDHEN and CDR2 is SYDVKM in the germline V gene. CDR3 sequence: CASSLNSGAFYGYTF. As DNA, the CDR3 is TGTGCCAGCAGTTTAAATTCGGGCGCCTTCTATGGCTACACCTTC.

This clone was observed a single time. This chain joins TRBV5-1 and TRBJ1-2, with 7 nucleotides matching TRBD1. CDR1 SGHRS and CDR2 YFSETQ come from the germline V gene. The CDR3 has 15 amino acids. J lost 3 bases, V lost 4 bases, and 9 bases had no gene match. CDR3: CASSPLGTDHYGYTF. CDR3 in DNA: TGCGCCAGCAGCCCATTAGGGACAGACCACTATGGCTACACCTTC. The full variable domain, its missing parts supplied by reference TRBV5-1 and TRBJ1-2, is KAGVTQTPRYLIKTRGQQVTLSCSPISGHRSVSWYQQTPGQGLQFLFEYFSETQRNKGNFPGRFSGRQFSNSRSEMNVSTLELGDSALYLCASSPLGTDHYGYTFGSGTRLTVV.

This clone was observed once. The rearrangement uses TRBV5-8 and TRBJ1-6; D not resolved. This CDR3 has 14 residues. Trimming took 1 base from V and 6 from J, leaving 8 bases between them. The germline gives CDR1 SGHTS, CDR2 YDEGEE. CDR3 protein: CASSLRQSNSPLHF. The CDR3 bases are TGTGCCAGCAGCTTGCGGCAGAGTAATTCACCCCTCCACTTT.

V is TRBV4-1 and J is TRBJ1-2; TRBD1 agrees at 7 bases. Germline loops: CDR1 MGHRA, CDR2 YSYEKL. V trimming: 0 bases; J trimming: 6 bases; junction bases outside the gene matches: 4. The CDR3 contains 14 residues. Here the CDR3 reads CASSQEARGNGYTF. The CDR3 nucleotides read TGCGCCAGCAGCCAAGAGGCCAGGGGGAATGGCTACACCTTC.

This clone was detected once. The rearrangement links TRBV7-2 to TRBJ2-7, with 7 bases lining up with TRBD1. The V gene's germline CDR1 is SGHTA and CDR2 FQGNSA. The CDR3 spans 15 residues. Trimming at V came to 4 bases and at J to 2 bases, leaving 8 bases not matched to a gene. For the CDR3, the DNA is TGTGCCAGCAGCTCCAAAGGGGGCTTTCCCTACGAGCAGTACTTC. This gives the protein CASSSKGGFPYEQYF.

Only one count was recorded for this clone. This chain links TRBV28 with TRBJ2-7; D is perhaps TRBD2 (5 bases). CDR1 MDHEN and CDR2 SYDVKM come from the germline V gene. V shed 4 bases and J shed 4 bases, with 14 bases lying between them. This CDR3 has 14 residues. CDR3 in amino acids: CASSYPGGGYEQYF. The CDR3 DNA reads TGTGCCAGCAGTTACCCCGGTGGAGGTTACGAGCAGTACTTC.

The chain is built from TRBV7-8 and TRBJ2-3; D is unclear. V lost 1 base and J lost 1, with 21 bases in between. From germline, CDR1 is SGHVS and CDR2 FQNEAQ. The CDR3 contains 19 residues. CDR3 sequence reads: CASSLGIPYGRRRTDTQYF. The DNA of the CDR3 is TGTGCCAGCAGCTTAGGGATCCCCTATGGGCGGAGACGCACAGATACGCAGTATTTT. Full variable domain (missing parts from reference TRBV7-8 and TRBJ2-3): GAGVSQSPRYKVAKRGQDVALRCDPISGHVSLFWYQQALGQGPEFLTYFQNEAQLDKSGLPSDRFFAERPEGSVSTLKIQRTQQEDSAVYLCASSLGIPYGRRRTDTQYFGPGTRLTVL.

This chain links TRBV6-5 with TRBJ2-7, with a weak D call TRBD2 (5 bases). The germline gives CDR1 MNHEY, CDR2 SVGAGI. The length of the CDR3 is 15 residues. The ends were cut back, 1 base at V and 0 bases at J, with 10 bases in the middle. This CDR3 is CASSYWTGSSYEQYF. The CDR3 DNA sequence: TGTGCCAGCAGTTACTGGACGGGGAGCTCCTACGAGCAGTACTTC.

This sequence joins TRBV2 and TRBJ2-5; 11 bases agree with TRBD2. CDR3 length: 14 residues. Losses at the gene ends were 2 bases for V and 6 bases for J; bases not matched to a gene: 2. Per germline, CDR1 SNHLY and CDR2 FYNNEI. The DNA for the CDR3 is TGTGCCAGCAGTGAAACTAGCGGGAGTCAGACCCAGTACTTC. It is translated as CASSETSGSQTQYF. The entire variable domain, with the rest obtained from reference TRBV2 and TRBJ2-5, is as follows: EPEVTQTPSHQVTQMGQEVILRCVPISNHLYFYWYRQILGQKVEFLVSFYNNEISEKSEIFDDQFSVERPDGSNFTLKIRSTKLEDSAMYFCASSETSGSQTQYFGPGTRLLVL.

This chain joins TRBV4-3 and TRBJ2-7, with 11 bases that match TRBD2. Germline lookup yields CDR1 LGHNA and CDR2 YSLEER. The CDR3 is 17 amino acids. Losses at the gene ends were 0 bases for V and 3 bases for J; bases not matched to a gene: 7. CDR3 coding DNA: TGCGCCAGCAGCCAAGATATCGGACTAGCGGGCCTCTACGAGCAGTACTTC. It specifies CASSQDIGLAGLYEQYF.

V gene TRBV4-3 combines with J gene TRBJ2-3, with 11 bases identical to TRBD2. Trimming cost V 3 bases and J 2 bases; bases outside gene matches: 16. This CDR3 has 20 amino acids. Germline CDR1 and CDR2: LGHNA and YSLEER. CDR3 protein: CASSQALGASGRRDTDTQYF. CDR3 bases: TGCGCCAGCAGCCAGGCCCTCGGGGCTAGCGGGAGGAGAGACACAGATACGCAGTATTTT.

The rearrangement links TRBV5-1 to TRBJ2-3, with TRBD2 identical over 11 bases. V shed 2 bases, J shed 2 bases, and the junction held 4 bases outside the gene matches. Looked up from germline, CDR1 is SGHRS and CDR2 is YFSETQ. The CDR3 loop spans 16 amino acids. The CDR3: CASSFGTSGFTDTQYF. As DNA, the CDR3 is TGCGCCAGCAGCTTTGGGACTAGCGGATTCACAGATACGCAGTATTTT.

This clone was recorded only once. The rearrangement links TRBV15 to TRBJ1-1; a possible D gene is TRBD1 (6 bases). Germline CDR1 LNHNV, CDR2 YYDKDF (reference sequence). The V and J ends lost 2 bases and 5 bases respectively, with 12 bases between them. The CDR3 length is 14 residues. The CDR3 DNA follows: TGTGCCACCAGCAGATCCACGAGGGGGACTGAAGCTTTCTTT. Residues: CATSRSTRGTEAFF.

This CDR3 reads CASSLAGGTYEQYF. The CDR3 DNA is TGTGCCAGCAGCTTAGCGGGGGGAACCTACGAGCAGTACTTC. The chain combines TRBV25-1 with TRBJ2-5; 10 bases are a match to TRBD2. Judging by the DNA end, TRBJ2-7 fits better; the J call may be wrong. The germline CDR1 and CDR2 sequences are MGHDK and SYGVNS. This CDR3 is 14 amino acids long.

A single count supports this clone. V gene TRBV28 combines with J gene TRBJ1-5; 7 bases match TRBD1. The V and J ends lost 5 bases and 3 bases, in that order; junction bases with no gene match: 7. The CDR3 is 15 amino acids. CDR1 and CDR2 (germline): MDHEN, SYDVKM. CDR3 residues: CASSHGGTANQPQHF. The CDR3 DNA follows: TGTGCCAGCAGTCACGGTGGGACAGCCAATCAGCCCCAGCATTTT.

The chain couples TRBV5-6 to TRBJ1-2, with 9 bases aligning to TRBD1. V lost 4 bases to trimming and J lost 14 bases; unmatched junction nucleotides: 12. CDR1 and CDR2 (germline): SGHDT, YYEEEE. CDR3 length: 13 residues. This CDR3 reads CASSNRDRVVSTF. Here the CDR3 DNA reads TGTGCCAGCAGCAACCGGGACAGGGTTGTTAGTACCTTC.

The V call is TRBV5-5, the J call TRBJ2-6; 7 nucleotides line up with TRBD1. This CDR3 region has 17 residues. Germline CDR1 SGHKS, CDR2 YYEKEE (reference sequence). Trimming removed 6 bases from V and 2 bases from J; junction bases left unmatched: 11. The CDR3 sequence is CASNKETGLPGANVLTF. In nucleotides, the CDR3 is TGTGCCAGCAACAAGGAGACAGGGCTACCTGGGGCCAACGTCCTGACTTTC.

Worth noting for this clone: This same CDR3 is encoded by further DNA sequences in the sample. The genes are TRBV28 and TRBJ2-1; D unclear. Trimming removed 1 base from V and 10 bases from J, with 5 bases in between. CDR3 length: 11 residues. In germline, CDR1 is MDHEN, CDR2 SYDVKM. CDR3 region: CASSLLREQFF. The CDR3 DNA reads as TGTGCCAGCAGTTTATTGCGGGAGCAGTTCTTC.

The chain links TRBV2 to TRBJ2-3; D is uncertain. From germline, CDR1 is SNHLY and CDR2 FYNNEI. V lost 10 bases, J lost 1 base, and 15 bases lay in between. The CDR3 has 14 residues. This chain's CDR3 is CATSMYWGTDTQYF. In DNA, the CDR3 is TGTGCCACCTCGATGTACTGGGGCACAGATACGCAGTATTTT.